This T cell receptor (beta chain) was identified during a study of T-cell memory formation after mild COVID-19. Findings and caveats of the study: Some responding clones appeared in pre-infection memory, suggesting cross-reactive memory joined. Mostly located in CM and EM were contracting CD4+ clones, with contracting CD8+ clones located in EMRA.

The V gene end was trimmed by 7 bases and the J gene end by 5 bases; junction bases not matched to a gene: 12. CDR1 SNHLY and CDR2 FYNNEI come from the germline V gene. The CDR3 contains 15 residues. Each CDR3 protein gets one entry after TCRdb re-called the 5' RACE reads with MiXCR. The sample includes around 390,000 distinct CDR3 sequences, around a sixth of them seen just once. Remarks on this clonotype: The target antigen is unknown.

The TCR was taken from a man aged 18 to 30 who had mild COVID-19 (a few samples of this study predate the infection). Cell type and time point are not known. The specimen was PBMCs or a T cell subset sorted from them (not recorded which). This chain uses TRBV2 with TRBJ2-7, with TRBD1 identical over 9 bases. The DNA of the CDR3 is TGTGCCAGCATTCCGTGGGACAGGGCTCGGCACGAGCAGTACTTC. Amino acids: CASIPWDRARHEQYF.